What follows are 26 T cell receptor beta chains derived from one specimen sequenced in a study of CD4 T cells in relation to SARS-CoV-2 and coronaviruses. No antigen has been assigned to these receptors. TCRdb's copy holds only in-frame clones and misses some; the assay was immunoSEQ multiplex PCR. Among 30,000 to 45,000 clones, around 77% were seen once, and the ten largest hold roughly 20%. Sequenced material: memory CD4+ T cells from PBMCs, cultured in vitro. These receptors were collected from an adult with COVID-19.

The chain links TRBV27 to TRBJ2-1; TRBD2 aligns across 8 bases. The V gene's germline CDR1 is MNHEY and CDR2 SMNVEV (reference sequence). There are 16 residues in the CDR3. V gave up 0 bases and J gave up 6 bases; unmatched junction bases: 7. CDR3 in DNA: TGTGCCAGCAGTTTATCACTAGCGGCAAACTTCAATGAGCAGTTCTTC. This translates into CASSLSLAANFNEQFF.

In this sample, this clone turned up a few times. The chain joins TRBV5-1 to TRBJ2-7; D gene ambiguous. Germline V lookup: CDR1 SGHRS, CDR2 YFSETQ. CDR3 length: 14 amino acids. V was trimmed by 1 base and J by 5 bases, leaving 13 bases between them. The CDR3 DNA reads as TGCGCCAGCAGCTTGACAGAAGATGCCCACGAGCAGTACTTC. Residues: CASSLTEDAHEQYF.

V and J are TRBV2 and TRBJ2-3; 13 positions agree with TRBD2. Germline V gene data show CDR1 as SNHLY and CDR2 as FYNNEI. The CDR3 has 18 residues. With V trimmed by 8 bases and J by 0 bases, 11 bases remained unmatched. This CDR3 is CASRDRTSGSLSTDTQYF. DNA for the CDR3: TGTGCCAGCCGGGACAGGACTAGCGGGAGTCTTAGCACAGATACGCAGTATTTT.

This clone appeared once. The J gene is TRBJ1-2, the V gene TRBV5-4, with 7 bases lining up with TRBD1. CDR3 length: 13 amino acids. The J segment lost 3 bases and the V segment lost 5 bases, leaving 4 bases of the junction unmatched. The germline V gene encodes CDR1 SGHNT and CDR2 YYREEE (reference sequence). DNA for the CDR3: TGTGCCAGCAGGTCTCAGGGGGACTATGGCTACACCTTC. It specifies CASRSQGDYGYTF.

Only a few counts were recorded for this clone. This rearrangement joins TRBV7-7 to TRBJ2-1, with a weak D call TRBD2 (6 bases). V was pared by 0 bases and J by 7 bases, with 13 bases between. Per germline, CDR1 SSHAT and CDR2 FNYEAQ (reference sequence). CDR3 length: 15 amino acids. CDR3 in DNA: TGTGCCAGCAGCTTAGCTCCGGGAGCGGCAAATGAGCAGTTCTTC. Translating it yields CASSLAPGAANEQFF.

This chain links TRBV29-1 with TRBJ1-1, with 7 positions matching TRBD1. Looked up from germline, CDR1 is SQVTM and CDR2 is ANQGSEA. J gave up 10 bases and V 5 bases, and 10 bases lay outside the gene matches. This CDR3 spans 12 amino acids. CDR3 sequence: CSVPGQATGAFF. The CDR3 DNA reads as TGCAGCGTTCCTGGACAGGCGACGGGAGCTTTCTTT.

The CDR3 sequence is CASSFAGSLGEQYF. The CDR3 DNA sequence: TGTGCCAGTAGTTTCGCCGGATCTTTAGGCGAGCAGTACTTC. The chain employs TRBV19 and TRBJ2-7; D gene ambiguous. In germline, CDR1 is LNHDA, CDR2 SQIVND (reference sequence). The CDR3 is 14 residues long. The germline V and J ends were trimmed by 5 bases and 6 bases, with 17 bases remaining between them.

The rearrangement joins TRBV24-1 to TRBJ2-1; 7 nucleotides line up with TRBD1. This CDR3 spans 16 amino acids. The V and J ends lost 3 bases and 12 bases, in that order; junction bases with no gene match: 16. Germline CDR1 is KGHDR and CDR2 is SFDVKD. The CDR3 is CATSDGWDRPVSGQFF. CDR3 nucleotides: TGTGCCACCAGTGATGGGTGGGACAGACCAGTAAGTGGGCAGTTCTTC.

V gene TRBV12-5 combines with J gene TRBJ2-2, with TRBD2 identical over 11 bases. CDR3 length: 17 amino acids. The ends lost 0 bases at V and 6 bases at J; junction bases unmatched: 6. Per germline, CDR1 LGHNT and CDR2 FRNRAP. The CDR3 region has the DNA TGTGCTAGTGGTTTGGTACTACTAGCGGGAGACCCCGGGGAGCTGTTTTTT. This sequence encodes CASGLVLLAGDPGELFF.

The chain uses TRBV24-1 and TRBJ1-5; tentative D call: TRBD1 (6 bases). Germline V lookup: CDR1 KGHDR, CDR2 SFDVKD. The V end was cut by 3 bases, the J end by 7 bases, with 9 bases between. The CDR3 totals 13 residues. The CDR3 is CATSDDRKQPQHF. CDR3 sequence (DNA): TGTGCCACCAGTGATGACAGGAAACAGCCCCAGCATTTT.

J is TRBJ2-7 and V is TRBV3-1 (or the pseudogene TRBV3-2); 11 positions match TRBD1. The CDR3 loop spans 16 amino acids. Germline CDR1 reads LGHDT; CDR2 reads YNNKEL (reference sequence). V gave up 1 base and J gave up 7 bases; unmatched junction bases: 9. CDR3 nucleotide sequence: TGTGCCAGCAGCCAAGCACCCGGGACAGGGGGTTGGGAGCAGTACTTC. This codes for CASSQAPGTGGWEQYF.

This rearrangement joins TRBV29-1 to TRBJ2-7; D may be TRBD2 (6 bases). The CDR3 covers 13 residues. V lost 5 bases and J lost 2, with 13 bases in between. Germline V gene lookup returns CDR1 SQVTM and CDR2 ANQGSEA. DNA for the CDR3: TGCAGCGTTTTTAGGGAGGAGGCCTACGAGCAGTACTTC. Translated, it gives CSVFREEAYEQYF.

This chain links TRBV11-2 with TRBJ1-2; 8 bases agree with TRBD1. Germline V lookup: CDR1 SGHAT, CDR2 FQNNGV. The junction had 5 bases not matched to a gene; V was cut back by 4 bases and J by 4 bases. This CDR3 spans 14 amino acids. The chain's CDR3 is CASSSPTGVYGYTF. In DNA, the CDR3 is TGTGCCAGCAGCTCACCGACAGGGGTCTATGGCTACACCTTC.

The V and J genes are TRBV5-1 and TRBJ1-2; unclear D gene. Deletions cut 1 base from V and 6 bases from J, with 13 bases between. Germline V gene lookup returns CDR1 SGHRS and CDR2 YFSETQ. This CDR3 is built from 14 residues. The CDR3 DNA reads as TGCGCCAGCAGCTTGTCTTCAGTCTCAGATGGCTACACCTTC. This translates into CASSLSSVSDGYTF.

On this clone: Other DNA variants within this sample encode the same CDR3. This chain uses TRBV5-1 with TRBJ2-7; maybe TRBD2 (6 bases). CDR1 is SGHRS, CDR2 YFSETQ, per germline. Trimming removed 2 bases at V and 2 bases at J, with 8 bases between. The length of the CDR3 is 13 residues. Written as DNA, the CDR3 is TGCGCCAGCAGCTTTGGCGGGACCTACGAGCAGTACTTC. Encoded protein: CASSFGGTYEQYF. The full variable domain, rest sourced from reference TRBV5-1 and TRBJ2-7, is KAGVTQTPRYLIKTRGQQVTLSCSPISGHRSVSWYQQTPGQGLQFLFEYFSETQRNKGNFPGRFSGRQFSNSRSEMNVSTLELGDSALYLCASSFGGTYEQYFGPGTRLTVT.

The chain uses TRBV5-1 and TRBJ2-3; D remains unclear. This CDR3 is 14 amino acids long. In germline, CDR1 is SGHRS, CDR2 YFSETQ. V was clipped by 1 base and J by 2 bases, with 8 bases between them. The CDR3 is CASSLSPFTDTQYF. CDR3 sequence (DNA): TGCGCCAGCAGCTTGTCCCCTTTCACAGATACGCAGTATTTT.

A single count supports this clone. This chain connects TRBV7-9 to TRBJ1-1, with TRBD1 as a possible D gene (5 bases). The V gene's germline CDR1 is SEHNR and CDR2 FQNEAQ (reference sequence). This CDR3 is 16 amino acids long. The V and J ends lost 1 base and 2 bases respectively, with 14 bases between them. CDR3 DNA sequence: TGTGCCAGCAGCTTAGGGTCCCGGGGCCGTAACACTGAAGCTTTCTTT. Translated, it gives CASSLGSRGRNTEAFF.

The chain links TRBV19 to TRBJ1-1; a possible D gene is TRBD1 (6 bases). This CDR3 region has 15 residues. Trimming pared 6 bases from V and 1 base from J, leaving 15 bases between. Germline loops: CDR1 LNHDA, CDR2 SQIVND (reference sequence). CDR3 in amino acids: CASSPRGARNTEAFF. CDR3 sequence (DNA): TGTGCCAGTAGCCCTAGGGGGGCCCGGAACACTGAAGCTTTCTTT.

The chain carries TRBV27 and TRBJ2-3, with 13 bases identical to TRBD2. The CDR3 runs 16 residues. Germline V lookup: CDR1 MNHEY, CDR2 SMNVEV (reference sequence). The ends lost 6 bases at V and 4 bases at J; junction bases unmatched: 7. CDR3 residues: CASSPTGTSGADTQYF. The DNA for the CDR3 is TGTGCCAGCAGCCCTACCGGGACTAGCGGGGCAGATACGCAGTATTTT.

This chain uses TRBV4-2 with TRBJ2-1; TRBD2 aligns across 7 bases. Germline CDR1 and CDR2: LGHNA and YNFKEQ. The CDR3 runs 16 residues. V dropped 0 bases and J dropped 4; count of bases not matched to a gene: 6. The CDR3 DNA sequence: TGTGCCAGCAGCCAAGAGGGGGGGGATGGTTACAATGAGCAGTTCTTC. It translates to CASSQEGGDGYNEQFF.

CDR3 sequence (DNA): TGTGCCAGCAGCACCTACCGGGACACCATGGGCGAGCAGTACTTC. The encoded protein is CASSTYRDTMGEQYF. This chain uses TRBV27 with TRBJ2-7; TRBD1 is a possible D gene (6 bases). The length of the CDR3 is 15 residues. The V gene lost 6 bases and the J gene lost 6 bases, with 21 bases spanning the gap. CDR1 is MNHEY and CDR2 is SMNVEV in the germline V gene (reference sequence).

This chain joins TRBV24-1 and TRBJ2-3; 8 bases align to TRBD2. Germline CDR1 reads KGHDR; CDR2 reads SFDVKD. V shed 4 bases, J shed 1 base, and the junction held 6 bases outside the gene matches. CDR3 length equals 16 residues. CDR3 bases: TGTGCCACCAGTGACCCCGGGAGGGGAGGCACAGATACGCAGTATTTT. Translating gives CATSDPGRGGTDTQYF.

CDR3 DNA sequence: TGTGCCAGCAGTCCGTCCGGGACAGGGGTAGAAAAACTGTTTTTT. Residues: CASSPSGTGVEKLFF. The V call is TRBV28, the J call TRBJ1-4; 10 bases fit TRBD1. Germline V gives CDR1 MDHEN, CDR2 SYDVKM. The length of the CDR3 is 15 residues. Germline trimming cut 5 bases from V and 8 bases from J; bases unmatched to any gene: 8.

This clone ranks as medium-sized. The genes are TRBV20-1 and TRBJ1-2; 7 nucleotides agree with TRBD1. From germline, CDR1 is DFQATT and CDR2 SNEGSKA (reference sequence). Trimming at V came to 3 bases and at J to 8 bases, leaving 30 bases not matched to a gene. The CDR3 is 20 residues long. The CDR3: CSASYPPKPETGMNTDGYTF. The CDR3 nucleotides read TGCAGTGCTAGTTACCCCCCGAAGCCAGAGACAGGGATGAATACGGACGGCTACACCTTC.

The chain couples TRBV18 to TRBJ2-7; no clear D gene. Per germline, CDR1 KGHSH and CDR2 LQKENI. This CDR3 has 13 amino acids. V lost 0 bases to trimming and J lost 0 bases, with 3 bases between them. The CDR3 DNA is TGTGCCAGCTCACCACCAAGCTCCTACGAGCAGTACTTC. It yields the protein CASSPPSSYEQYF.

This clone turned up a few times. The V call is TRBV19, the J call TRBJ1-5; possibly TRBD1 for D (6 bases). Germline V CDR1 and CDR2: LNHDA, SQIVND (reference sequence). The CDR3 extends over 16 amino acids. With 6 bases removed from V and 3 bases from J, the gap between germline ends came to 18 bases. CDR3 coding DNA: TGTGCCAGTAGCCTTACAGGGTGGGGTCTCAATCAGCCCCAGCATTTT. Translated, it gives CASSLTGWGLNQPQHF.